The 28 T cell receptor beta chains below come from one sample, sequenced in a study of blood T cell repertoires in COVID-19. Measured with immunoSEQ multiplex PCR; TCRdb has only the in-frame clones, and not every one. Of about 120,000 clones listed, about four fifths are singletons. The sample was peripheral blood. The receptors originated from a human donor in a cohort sampled during active COVID-19.

V usage is TRBV9 and J usage is TRBJ2-1; 7 bases are shared with TRBD2. The CDR3 sequence is 14 residues long. Unmatched junction bases numbered 9, after V lost 0 bases and J lost 12 bases. Germline V lookup: CDR1 SGDLS, CDR2 YYNGEE. The CDR3 sequence is CASSVDSGGRVQFF. As DNA, the CDR3 is TGTGCCAGCAGCGTAGATTCCGGCGGGAGAGTGCAGTTCTTC.

The V call is TRBV4-3, the J call TRBJ2-3; weak D call: TRBD2 (5 bases). Germline lookup yields CDR1 LGHNA and CDR2 YSLEER. This CDR3 is built from 14 residues. V lost 2 bases and J 4 bases, leaving 10 bases between the germline ends. CDR3 sequence: CASSQRLAADTQYF. For the CDR3, the DNA is TGCGCCAGCAGCCAAAGGCTAGCTGCAGATACGCAGTATTTT.

V usage is TRBV11-2 and J usage is TRBJ1-2, with 8 bases identical to TRBD1. This CDR3 is built from 14 residues. Germline values: CDR1 SGHAT, CDR2 FQNNGV. Germline trimming cut 0 bases from V and 7 bases from J; bases unmatched to any gene: 4. CDR3 sequence reads: CASSLEQGALGYTF. The CDR3 DNA reads TGTGCCAGCAGCTTAGAGCAGGGGGCGCTTGGCTACACCTTC.

The J gene is TRBJ2-3, the V gene TRBV28; perhaps TRBD2 as D (6 bases). CDR1 is MDHEN and CDR2 is SYDVKM in the germline V gene. The V end was cut by 5 bases, the J end by 3 bases, with 18 bases between. This CDR3 is 16 amino acids long. The CDR3 region has the DNA TGTGCCAGCAGTGGCGGTCTAGCGATCCGGACAGATACGCAGTATTTT. It encodes CASSGGLAIRTDTQYF.

The gene calls are TRBV7-9 and TRBJ1-4; TRBD1 agrees at 10 bases. CDR1 SEHNR and CDR2 FQNEAQ come from the germline V gene (reference sequence). CDR3 length: 17 residues. J was trimmed by 2 bases and V by 4 bases; bases with no gene match: 7. The CDR3 nucleotides are TGTGCCAGCAGCTCACCAGACAGGGGGCGGACTAATGAAAAACTGTTTTTT. Protein sequence: CASSSPDRGRTNEKLFF.

This sequence joins TRBV15 and TRBJ2-1; maybe TRBD1 (5 bases). The CDR3 is made up of 14 amino acids. CDR1 LNHNV and CDR2 YYDKDF come from the germline V gene (reference sequence). Trimming stripped 1 base from V and 3 bases from J, with 7 bases between. The CDR3 region is CATSRGQFYNEQFF. DNA of the CDR3: TGTGCCACCAGCAGAGGACAGTTCTACAATGAGCAGTTCTTC. The complete variable domain, with remaining parts taken from reference TRBV15 and TRBJ2-1, reads DAMVIQNPRYQVTQFGKPVTLSCSQTLNHNVMYWYQQKSSQAPKLLFHYYDKDFNNEADTPDNFQSRRPNTSFCFLDIRSPGLGDTAMYLCATSRGQFYNEQFFGPGTRLTVL.

CDR3 protein: CASSLHRGSLYEQYF. CDR3 DNA: TGTGCCAGTAGTCTCCACAGGGGATCTTTATACGAGCAGTACTTC. The chain uses TRBV19 and TRBJ2-7, with TRBD1 matching over 7 bases. The CDR3 runs 15 residues. J lost 4 bases, V lost 5 bases, and 11 bases had no gene match. The germline gives CDR1 LNHDA, CDR2 SQIVND (reference sequence).

This clone occurred a few times. CDR3 residues: CASSRETGEGYTF. The DNA of the CDR3 is TGCGCCAGCAGCCGAGAGACAGGGGAAGGCTACACCTTC. V and J are TRBV4-3 and TRBJ1-2; 8 bases align to TRBD1. Germline V gene sequence: CDR1 LGHNA, CDR2 YSLEER. The V segment lost 4 bases and the J segment 8 bases; nucleotides outside the gene matches: 6. This CDR3 region has 13 residues.

V gene TRBV18 combines with J gene TRBJ1-2; 9 nucleotides align to TRBD1. The V and J ends lost 7 bases and 6 bases, in that order; junction bases with no gene match: 12. The CDR3 totals 15 residues. From germline, CDR1 is KGHSH and CDR2 LQKENI. CDR3 sequence: CASFFRGQGIDGYTF. CDR3 in DNA: TGTGCCAGCTTTTTCCGGGGACAGGGAATAGATGGCTACACCTTC.

This chain connects TRBV6-2 or TRBV6-3 to TRBJ2-5, with 10 positions matching TRBD2. V trimming: 6 bases; J trimming: 1 base; junction bases outside the gene matches: 14. There are 18 residues in the CDR3. Germline CDR1 reads MNHEY; CDR2 reads SVGEGT. CDR3 nucleotides: TGTGCCAGCAGCCAAGGACTAGCGGTAAACGCCATCCAAGAGACCCAGTACTTC. The encoded protein is CASSQGLAVNAIQETQYF.

The chain employs TRBV27 and TRBJ1-1; D is ambiguous. The germline CDR1 and CDR2 sequences are MNHEY and SMNVEV (reference sequence). The CDR3 spans 14 residues. V was pared by 2 bases and J by 5 bases, with 12 bases between. The DNA for the CDR3 is TGTGCCAGCAGTTTAAGTGAAGAGCGGACTGAAGCTTTCTTT. Residues: CASSLSEERTEAFF.

The rearrangement joins TRBV4-3 to TRBJ2-7, with D maybe TRBD2 (5 bases). Trimming removed 5 bases at V and 5 bases at J, with 13 bases between. This CDR3 is built from 13 residues. CDR1 and CDR2 (germline): LGHNA, YSLEER. The CDR3: CASSTRTGDEQYF. Written as DNA, the CDR3 is TGCGCCAGCAGCACCCGGACTGGGGACGAGCAGTACTTC.

J is TRBJ1-4 and V is TRBV30, with a weak D call TRBD1 (6 bases). The CDR3 contains 14 residues. Germline assignment: CDR1 GTSNPN and CDR2 SVGIG (reference sequence). Trimming took 1 base from V and 7 from J, leaving 13 bases between them. The CDR3 is CAWSATGRFEKLFF. As DNA, the CDR3 is TGTGCCTGGAGTGCGACAGGCCGATTTGAAAAACTGTTTTTT.

The chain carries TRBV6-5 and TRBJ1-1; D is unresolved. The germline V and J ends were trimmed by 4 bases and 4 bases, with 16 bases remaining between them. CDR1 is MNHEY and CDR2 is SVGAGI in the germline V gene. The CDR3 spans 15 residues. The CDR3 loop reads CASSSGRFEGTEAFF. For the CDR3, the DNA is TGTGCCAGCAGTTCCGGGAGATTCGAGGGCACTGAAGCTTTCTTT.

The chain uses TRBV6-6 and TRBJ1-5; D possibly corresponds to TRBD1 (5 bases). The CDR3 is made up of 15 amino acids. CDR1 and CDR2 from the germline V gene are MNHNY and SVGAGI (reference sequence). Trimming took 2 bases from V and 5 from J, leaving 13 bases between them. The chain's CDR3 is CASSYQGSNDQPQHF. In DNA, the CDR3 is TGTGCCAGCAGTTACCAGGGCAGTAACGATCAGCCCCAGCATTTT.

This clone came up a few times. The chain is built from TRBV6-1 and TRBJ1-4; 11 bases line up with TRBD1. Germline trimming cut 3 bases from V and 8 bases from J; bases unmatched to any gene: 8. CDR1 is MNHNS and CDR2 is SASEGT in the germline V gene. The CDR3 runs to 16 residues. This chain's CDR3 is CASSELLGQGDEKLFF. Written as DNA, the CDR3 is TGTGCCAGCAGTGAGCTACTGGGACAGGGGGACGAAAAACTGTTTTTT.

This sequence joins TRBV28 and TRBJ1-1; TRBD1 is a possible D gene (6 bases). The CDR3 runs 13 residues. The ends were cut back, 6 bases at V and 4 bases at J, with 12 bases in the middle. Germline V CDR1 and CDR2: MDHEN, SYDVKM. CDR3: CASSQGTRTEAFF. The CDR3 region has the DNA TGTGCCAGCAGCCAGGGGACCCGCACTGAAGCTTTCTTT.

V usage is TRBV30 and J usage is TRBJ1-3, with 11 bases identical to TRBD1. The germline V gene encodes CDR1 GTSNPN and CDR2 SVGIG (reference sequence). V trimming: 2 bases; J trimming: 7 bases; junction bases outside the gene matches: 4. The CDR3 runs 14 residues. DNA for the CDR3: TGTGCCTGGAGTATGGACAGGGGGCTGAACACCATATATTTT. Translated, it gives CAWSMDRGLNTIYF.

The chain is built from TRBV3-1 (or the pseudogene TRBV3-2) and TRBJ1-2; TRBD1 aligns across 8 bases. V lost 4 bases, J lost 4 bases, and 11 bases stayed unmatched. This CDR3 spans 16 amino acids. CDR1 is LGHDT and CDR2 is YNNKEL in the germline V gene (reference sequence). As DNA, the CDR3 is TGTGCCAGCAGCCGAGGATTGACAGGGGAGGGCTATGGCTACACCTTC. Translation: CASSRGLTGEGYGYTF.

The chain recombines TRBV11-3 with TRBJ2-3; D not certain. CDR1 and CDR2 from the germline V gene are SGHNT and YENEEA. V was cut by 4 bases and J by 4 bases, with 9 bases left in between. The CDR3 has 13 amino acids. The CDR3 sequence: CASSWVTSDTQYF. Here the CDR3 DNA reads TGTGCCAGCAGCTGGGTGACTTCAGATACGCAGTATTTT.

The V gene is TRBV12-3 or TRBV12-4, the J gene TRBJ2-7; D gene unclear. Trimming stripped 5 bases from V and 1 base from J, with 9 bases between. The CDR3 covers 13 residues. CDR3 residues: CASSATESYEQYF. The CDR3 DNA sequence: TGTGCCAGCAGTGCCACAGAGTCCTACGAGCAGTACTTC.

The J gene is TRBJ1-4, the V gene TRBV6-5; D is possibly TRBD1 (6 bases). Germline lookup yields CDR1 MNHEY and CDR2 SVGAGI. This CDR3 has 15 residues. V was trimmed by 8 bases and J by 7 bases, leaving 20 bases between them. DNA of the CDR3: TGTGCCAGCGGGGGCTGGGCCGGGGTGGGTGAAAAACTGTTTTTT. Protein sequence: CASGGWAGVGEKLFF.

The CDR3 reads CASGNRERAEAFF. The DNA for the CDR3 is TGTGCCAGCGGTAACAGGGAAAGGGCTGAAGCTTTCTTT. The gene calls are TRBV6-5 and TRBJ1-1, with D possibly being TRBD1 (6 bases). The CDR3 is 13 residues long. V was shortened by 8 bases and J by 6 bases, with 16 bases between the two germline ends. Looked up from germline, CDR1 is MNHEY and CDR2 is SVGAGI.

This chain connects TRBV4-3 to TRBJ2-1, with D unresolved. Germline V gene data show CDR1 as LGHNA and CDR2 as YSLEER. This CDR3 is built from 16 residues. V lost 0 bases and J lost 5, with 14 bases in between. In DNA form, the CDR3 reads TGCGCCAGCAGCCAAGATAGTGTCGGGTCGGACAATGAGCAGTTCTTC. It translates to CASSQDSVGSDNEQFF.

The chain recombines TRBV29-1 with TRBJ1-1, with D maybe TRBD1 (5 bases). This CDR3 contains 15 residues. V was cut by 6 bases and J by 0 bases, with 17 bases left in between. Germline V gene sequence: CDR1 SQVTM, CDR2 ANQGSEA. CDR3: CSVPRGWGMNTEAFF. CDR3 DNA sequence: TGCAGCGTCCCTCGGGGGTGGGGCATGAACACTGAAGCTTTCTTT.

J is TRBJ2-2 and V is TRBV7-8; D is perhaps TRBD1 (6 bases). The CDR3 has 15 residues. Germline CDR1 reads SGHVS; CDR2 reads FQNEAQ. The V end was cut by 5 bases, the J end by 0 bases, with 10 bases between. The CDR3 DNA reads TGTGCCAGCAGCACACGACAGGCGAACACCGGGGAGCTGTTTTTT. This encodes CASSTRQANTGELFF. The whole variable domain, remainder taken from reference TRBV7-8 and TRBJ2-2, is GAGVSQSPRYKVAKRGQDVALRCDPISGHVSLFWYQQALGQGPEFLTYFQNEAQLDKSGLPSDRFFAERPEGSVSTLKIQRTQQEDSAVYLCASSTRQANTGELFFGEGSRLTVL.

The CDR3 nucleotides are TGTGCCAGCAACGGACAGGGCGCAGATACGCAGTATTTT. It specifies CASNGQGADTQYF. The rearrangement links TRBV11-2 to TRBJ2-3; TRBD1 matches 8 bases. CDR3 length: 13 amino acids. With V trimmed by 7 bases and J by 4 bases, 4 bases remained unmatched. The germline V gene encodes CDR1 SGHAT and CDR2 FQNNGV. The whole variable domain, filled in from reference TRBV11-2 and TRBJ2-3, reads EAGVAQSPRYKIIEKRQSVAFWCNPISGHATLYWYQQILGQGPKLLIQFQNNGVVDDSQLPKDRFSAERLKGVDSTLKIQPAKLEDSAVYLCASNGQGADTQYFGPGTRLTVL.

This chain uses TRBV30 with TRBJ2-1; 14 bases are shared with TRBD2. The CDR3 loop spans 14 amino acids. The germline V gene has CDR1 GTSNPN and CDR2 SVGIG (reference sequence). With 8 bases clipped from V and 8 bases from J, the junction kept 8 bases outside the gene matches. DNA for the CDR3: TGTGCCCGTAAGACTAGCGGGAGGGCTCATGAGCAGTTCTTC. Translated: CARKTSGRAHEQFF.